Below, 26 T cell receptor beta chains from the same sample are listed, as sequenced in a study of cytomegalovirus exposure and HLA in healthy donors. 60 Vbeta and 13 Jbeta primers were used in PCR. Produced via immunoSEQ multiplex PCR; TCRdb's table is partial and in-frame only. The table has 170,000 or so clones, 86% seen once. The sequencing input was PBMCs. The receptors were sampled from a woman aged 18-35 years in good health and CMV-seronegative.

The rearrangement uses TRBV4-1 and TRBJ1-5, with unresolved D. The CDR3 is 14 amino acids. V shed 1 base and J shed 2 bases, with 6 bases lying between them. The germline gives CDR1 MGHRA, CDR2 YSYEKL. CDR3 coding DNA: TGCGCCAGCAGCCAAGGGAGGGGCAATCAGCCCCAGCATTTT. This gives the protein CASSQGRGNQPQHF.

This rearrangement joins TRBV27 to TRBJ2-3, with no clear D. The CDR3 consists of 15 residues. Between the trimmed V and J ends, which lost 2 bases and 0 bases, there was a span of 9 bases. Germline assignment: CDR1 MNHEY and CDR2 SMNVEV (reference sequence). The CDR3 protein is CASSLMYGSTDTQYF. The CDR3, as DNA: TGTGCCAGCAGTTTAATGTACGGGAGCACAGATACGCAGTATTTT.

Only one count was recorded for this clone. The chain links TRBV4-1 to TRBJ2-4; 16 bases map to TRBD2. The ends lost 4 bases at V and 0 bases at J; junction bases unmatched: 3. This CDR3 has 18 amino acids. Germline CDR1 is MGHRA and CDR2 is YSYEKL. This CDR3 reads CASSPGLAGGLAKNIQYF. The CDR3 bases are TGCGCCAGCAGCCCGGGACTAGCGGGGGGGCTAGCCAAAAACATTCAGTACTTC.

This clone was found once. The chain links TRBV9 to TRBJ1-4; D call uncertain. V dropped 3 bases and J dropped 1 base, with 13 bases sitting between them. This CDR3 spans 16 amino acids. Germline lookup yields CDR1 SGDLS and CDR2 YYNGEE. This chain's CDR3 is CASSAQAAGTNEKLFF. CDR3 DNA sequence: TGTGCCAGCAGCGCTCAAGCGGCGGGAACTAATGAAAAACTGTTTTTT.

The chain's CDR3 is CSVYASGGLYEQYF. For the CDR3, the DNA is TGCAGCGTTTACGCTAGCGGGGGGCTTTACGAGCAGTACTTC. The J gene is TRBJ2-7, the V gene TRBV29-1, with 11 bases lining up with TRBD2. Germline V lookup: CDR1 SQVTM, CDR2 ANQGSEA. The V and J ends lost 5 bases and 4 bases, in that order; junction bases with no gene match: 7. The CDR3 consists of 14 residues.

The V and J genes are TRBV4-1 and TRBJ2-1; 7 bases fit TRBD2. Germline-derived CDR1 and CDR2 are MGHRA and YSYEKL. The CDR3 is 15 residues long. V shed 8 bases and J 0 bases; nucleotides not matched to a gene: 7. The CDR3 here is CASRRPGGSYNEQFF. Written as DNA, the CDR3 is TGCGCCAGCCGACGCCCGGGGGGCTCCTACAATGAGCAGTTCTTC.

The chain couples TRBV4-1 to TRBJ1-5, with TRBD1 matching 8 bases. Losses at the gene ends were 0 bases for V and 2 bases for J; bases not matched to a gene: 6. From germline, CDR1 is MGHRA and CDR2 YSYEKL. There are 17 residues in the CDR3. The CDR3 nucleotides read TGCGCCAGCAGCCAAGAGGGGTCAGGGGGCGGCAATCAGCCCCAGCATTTT. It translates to CASSQEGSGGGNQPQHF.

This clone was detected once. The CDR3 region has the DNA TGTGCCAGCAGTTTAATTACAGATCAGCCCCAGCATTTT. It is translated as CASSLITDQPQHF. The V call is TRBV28, the J call TRBJ1-5; D is undetermined. The germline gives CDR1 MDHEN, CDR2 SYDVKM. The V gene lost 2 bases and the J gene lost 5 bases, with 7 bases spanning the gap. The CDR3 length is 13 residues.

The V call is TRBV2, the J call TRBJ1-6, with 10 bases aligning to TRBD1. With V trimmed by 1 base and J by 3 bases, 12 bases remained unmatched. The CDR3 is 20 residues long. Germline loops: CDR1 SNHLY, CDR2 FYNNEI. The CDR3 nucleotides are TGTGCCAGCAGTGAAGGACTTGGGACAGGGGAAATATTCTATAATTCACCCCTCCACTTT. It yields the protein CASSEGLGTGEIFYNSPLHF. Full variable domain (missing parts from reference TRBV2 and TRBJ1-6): EPEVTQTPSHQVTQMGQEVILRCVPISNHLYFYWYRQILGQKVEFLVSFYNNEISEKSEIFDDQFSVERPDGSNFTLKIRSTKLEDSAMYFCASSEGLGTGEIFYNSPLHFGNGTRLTVT.

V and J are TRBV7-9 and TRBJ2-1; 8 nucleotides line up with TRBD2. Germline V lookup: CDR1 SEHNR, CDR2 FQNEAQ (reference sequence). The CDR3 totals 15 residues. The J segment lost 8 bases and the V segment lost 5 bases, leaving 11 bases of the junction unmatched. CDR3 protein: CASSHQTGREDEQFF. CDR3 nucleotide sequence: TGTGCCAGCAGCCACCAAACGGGGCGGGAGGATGAGCAGTTCTTC.

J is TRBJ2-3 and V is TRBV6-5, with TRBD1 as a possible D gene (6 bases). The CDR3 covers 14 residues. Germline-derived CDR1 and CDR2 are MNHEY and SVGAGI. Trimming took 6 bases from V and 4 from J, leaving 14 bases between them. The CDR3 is CASSYREQADTQYF. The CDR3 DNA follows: TGTGCCAGCAGCTACAGGGAGCAGGCAGATACGCAGTATTTT.

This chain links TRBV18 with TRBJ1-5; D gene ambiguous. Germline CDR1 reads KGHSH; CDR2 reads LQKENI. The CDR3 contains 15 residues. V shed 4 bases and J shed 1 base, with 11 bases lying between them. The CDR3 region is CASSLWEGSNQPQHF. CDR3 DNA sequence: TGTGCCAGCTCACTCTGGGAGGGAAGCAATCAGCCCCAGCATTTT.

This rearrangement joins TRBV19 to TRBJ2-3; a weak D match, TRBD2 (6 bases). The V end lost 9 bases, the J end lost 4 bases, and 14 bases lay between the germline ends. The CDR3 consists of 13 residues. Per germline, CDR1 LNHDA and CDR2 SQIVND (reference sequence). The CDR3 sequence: CASGHGEADTQYF. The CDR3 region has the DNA TGTGCCAGCGGACACGGGGAGGCAGATACGCAGTATTTT. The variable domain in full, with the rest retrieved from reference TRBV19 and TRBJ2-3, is DGGITQSPKYLFRKEGQNVTLSCEQNLNHDAMYWYRQDPGQGLRLIYYSQIVNDFQKGDIAEGYSVSREKKESFPLTVTSAQKNPTAFYLCASGHGEADTQYFGPGTRLTVL.

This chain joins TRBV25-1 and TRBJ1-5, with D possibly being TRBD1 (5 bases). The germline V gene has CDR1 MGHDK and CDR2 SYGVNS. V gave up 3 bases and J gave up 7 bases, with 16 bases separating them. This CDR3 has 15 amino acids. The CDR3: CASSDRGGIGQPQHF. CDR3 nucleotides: TGTGCCAGCAGTGATCGGGGGGGTATTGGACAGCCCCAGCATTTT.

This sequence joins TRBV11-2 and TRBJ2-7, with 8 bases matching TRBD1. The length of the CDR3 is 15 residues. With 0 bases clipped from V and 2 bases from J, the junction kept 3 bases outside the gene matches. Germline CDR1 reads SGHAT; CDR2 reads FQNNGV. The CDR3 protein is CASSLDLGQAYEQYF. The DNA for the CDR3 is TGTGCCAGCAGCTTAGATCTGGGACAGGCCTACGAGCAGTACTTC.

CDR3 nucleotide sequence: TGTGCCAGCAGGGCCACGGACAGGGTCACTGAAGCTTTCTTT. Translating gives CASRATDRVTEAFF. This chain links TRBV6-5 with TRBJ1-1; 8 bases agree with TRBD1. The CDR3 is 14 amino acids. Trimming took 6 bases from V and 4 from J; bases not matched to a gene: 7. Looked up from germline, CDR1 is MNHEY and CDR2 is SVGAGI.

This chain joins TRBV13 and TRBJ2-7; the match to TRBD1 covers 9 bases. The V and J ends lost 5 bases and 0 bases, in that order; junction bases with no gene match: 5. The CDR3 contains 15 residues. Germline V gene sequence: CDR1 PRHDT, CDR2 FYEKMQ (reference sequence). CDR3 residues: CASSPWGQGSYEQYF. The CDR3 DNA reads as TGTGCCAGCAGCCCCTGGGGACAGGGCTCCTACGAGCAGTACTTC.

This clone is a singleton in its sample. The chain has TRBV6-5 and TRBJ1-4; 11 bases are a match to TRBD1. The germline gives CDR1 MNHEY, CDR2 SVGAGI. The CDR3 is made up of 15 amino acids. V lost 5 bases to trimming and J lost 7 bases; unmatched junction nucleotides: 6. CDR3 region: CASSNAGTGGEKLFF. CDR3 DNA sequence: TGTGCCAGCAGTAACGCCGGGACAGGGGGTGAAAAACTGTTTTTT.

The CDR3 sequence: CASSLGLAGGTEQYF. DNA of the CDR3: TGCGCCAGCAGCTTGGGGTTAGCGGGGGGTACCGAGCAGTACTTC. The chain carries TRBV5-1 and TRBJ2-7, with TRBD2 matching over 10 bases. V shed 0 bases, J shed 6 bases, and the junction held 6 bases outside the gene matches. Germline V lookup: CDR1 SGHRS, CDR2 YFSETQ. The CDR3 totals 15 residues.

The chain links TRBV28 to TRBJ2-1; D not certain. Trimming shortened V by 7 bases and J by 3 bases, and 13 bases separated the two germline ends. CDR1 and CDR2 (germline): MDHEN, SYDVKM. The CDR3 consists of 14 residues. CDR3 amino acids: CASTAGSDYNEQFF. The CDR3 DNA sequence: TGTGCCAGCACCGCCGGGTCCGACTACAATGAGCAGTTCTTC.

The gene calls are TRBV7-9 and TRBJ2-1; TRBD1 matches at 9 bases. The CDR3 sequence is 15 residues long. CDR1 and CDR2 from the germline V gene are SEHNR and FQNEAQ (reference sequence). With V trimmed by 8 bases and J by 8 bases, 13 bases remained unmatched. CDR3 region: CASLDTGQGYDEQFF. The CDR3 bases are TGTGCCAGCCTCGATACGGGACAGGGCTATGATGAGCAGTTCTTC.

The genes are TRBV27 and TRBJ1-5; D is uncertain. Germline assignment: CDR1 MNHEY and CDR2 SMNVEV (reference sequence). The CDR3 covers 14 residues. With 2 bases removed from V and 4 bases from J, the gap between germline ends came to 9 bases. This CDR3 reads CASSLVRYNQPQHF. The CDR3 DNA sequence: TGTGCCAGCAGTTTAGTCAGGTATAATCAGCCCCAGCATTTT.

CDR3 in amino acids: CASSEGQGAYEQYF. CDR3 coding DNA: TGTGCCAGCAGTGAGGGGCAGGGGGCCTACGAGCAGTACTTC. This chain connects TRBV6-1 to TRBJ2-7, with 7 bases identical to TRBD1. Germline lookup yields CDR1 MNHNS and CDR2 SASEGT. V shed 3 bases, J shed 2 bases, and the junction held 4 bases outside the gene matches. The CDR3 contains 14 residues.

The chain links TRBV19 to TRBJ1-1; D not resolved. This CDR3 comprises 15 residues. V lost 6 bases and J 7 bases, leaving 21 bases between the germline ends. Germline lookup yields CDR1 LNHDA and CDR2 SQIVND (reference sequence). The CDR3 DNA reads TGTGCCAGTAGCGTAGAGGAAAGGCCCTCTCATGAAGCTTTCTTT. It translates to CASSVEERPSHEAFF.

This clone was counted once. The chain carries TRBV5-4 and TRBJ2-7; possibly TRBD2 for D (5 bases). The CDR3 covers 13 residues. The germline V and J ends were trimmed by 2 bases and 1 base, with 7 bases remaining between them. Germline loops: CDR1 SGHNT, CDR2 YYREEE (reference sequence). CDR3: CASSFRESYEQYF. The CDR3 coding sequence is TGTGCCAGCAGCTTCCGGGAATCCTACGAGCAGTACTTC.

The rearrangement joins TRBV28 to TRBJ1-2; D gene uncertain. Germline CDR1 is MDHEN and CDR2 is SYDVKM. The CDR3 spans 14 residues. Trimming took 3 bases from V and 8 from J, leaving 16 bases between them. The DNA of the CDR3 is TGTGCCAGCAGTTTGCCCACGGGGAGTCGCGGCTACACCTTC. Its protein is CASSLPTGSRGYTF.